These T cell receptor beta chains were read from a single sample in a study of blood T cell repertoires in COVID-19. Using immunoSEQ multiplex PCR, the repertoire was profiled, and TCRdb retains in-frame clones only, with some absent. Of roughly 120,000 clones listed, around 89% were seen once; the top ten hold about 27%. Sequences were obtained from peripheral blood. These receptors all come from a man between 65 and 79 years old with active or convalescent COVID-19. CDR3s include the opening cysteine and the closing phenylalanine or tryptophan. D genes are given only for firm matches. Clone size is not always given. Where it is, it says once, few, many or a class for expanded clones.

clone_size	v_call	j_call	d_call	cdr3_aa	cdr3_nt
few	TRBV5-1	TRBJ2-2	TRBD2	CASSGGLAGLGTGELFF	TGCGCCAGCAGCGGGGGACTAGCGGGCCTGGGGACCGGGGAGCTGTTTTTT
NA	TRBV3-1/TRBV3-2	TRBJ1-2	NA	CASSQGGWNYGYTF	TGTGCCAGCAGCCAAGGAGGATGGAATTATGGCTACACCTTC
NA	TRBV3-1/TRBV3-2	TRBJ1-6	NA	CASNSLPDSPLHF	TGTGCCAGCAACTCGCTGCCGGATTCACCCCTCCACTTT
NA	TRBV19	TRBJ1-2	NA	CASSIDLAGYTF	TGTGCCAGTAGTATAGACTTGGCTGGCTACACCTTC
once	TRBV4-1	TRBJ2-1	TRBD2	CASSQTPGLAGESYNEQFF	TGCGCCAGCAGCCAAACCCCGGGACTAGCGGGAGAATCTTACAATGAGCAGTTCTTC
NA	TRBV5-1	TRBJ2-1	TRBD1	CASSIGQGWEQFF	TGCGCCAGCAGCATTGGACAGGGTTGGGAGCAGTTCTTC
NA	TRBV7-2	TRBJ2-3	TRBD2	CASSLGGGGATQYF	TGTGCCAGCAGCTTAGGGGGGGGAGGAGCGACGCAGTATTTT
NA	TRBV28	TRBJ2-3	TRBD2	CASSPSGNGLAGAITQYF	TGTGCCAGCAGTCCATCCGGCAATGGACTAGCGGGAGCAATAACGCAGTATTTT
NA	TRBV18	TRBJ2-1	TRBD2	CASSPETSGVGYNEQFF	TGTGCCAGCTCACCAGAAACTAGCGGGGTTGGATACAATGAGCAGTTCTTC
NA	TRBV2	TRBJ1-1	NA	CASSGLLNTEAFF	TGTGCCAGCAGTGGACTCCTGAACACTGAAGCTTTCTTT
NA	TRBV5-4	TRBJ2-1	NA	CASSLGPAVDEQFF	TGTGCCAGCAGCTTGGGCCCAGCGGTAGATGAGCAGTTCTTC
once	TRBV27	TRBJ2-3	TRBD2	CASSFGLVPTDTQYF	TGTGCCAGCAGTTTCGGACTAGTCCCCACAGATACGCAGTATTTT
NA	TRBV18	TRBJ1-3	NA	CASSPQEWSSGNTIYF	TGTGCCAGCTCACCACAAGAGTGGAGCTCTGGAAACACCATATATTTT
NA	TRBV2	TRBJ2-3	NA	CASSVGGSITDTQYF	TGTGCCAGCAGTGTCGGGGGAAGTATCACAGATACGCAGTATTTT
NA	TRBV7-8	TRBJ2-7	TRBD2	CASSFGGIDAQEQYF	TGTGCCAGCAGCTTCGGGGGGATCGACGCGCAAGAGCAGTACTTC
NA	TRBV14	TRBJ1-1	NA	CASSIRGFSGAFF	TGTGCCAGCAGCATCAGGGGTTTCAGCGGAGCTTTCTTT
NA	TRBV29-1	TRBJ1-1	TRBD1	CSVVGTAKWMNTEAFF	TGCAGCGTTGTGGGGACAGCGAAATGGATGAACACTGAAGCTTTCTTT
NA	TRBV7-9	TRBJ2-3	TRBD2	CASSFGVAGPYF	TGTGCCAGCAGCTTTGGAGTAGCGGGGCCGTATTTT
NA	TRBV7-2	TRBJ2-3	NA	CASSPKETQYF	TGTGCCAGCAGCCCCAAGGAGACGCAGTATTTT
NA	TRBV14	TRBJ2-1	NA	CASSLLNLYNEQFF	TGTGCCAGCAGCCTCCTAAACCTCTACAATGAGCAGTTCTTC
NA	TRBV18	TRBJ2-7	NA	CASSPTTGPSSYEQYF	TGTGCCAGCTCACCAACGACAGGTCCTAGCTCCTACGAGCAGTACTTC
NA	TRBV4-1	TRBJ2-2	TRBD1	CASSQDTRGRTGELFF	TGCGCCAGCAGCCAAGATACCAGGGGGCGGACCGGGGAGCTGTTTTTT
once	TRBV27	TRBJ2-1	TRBD2	CASSMTSGTQFEQFF	TGTGCCAGCAGTATGACTAGCGGGACTCAGTTTGAGCAGTTCTTC
NA	TRBV24-1	TRBJ2-1	TRBD2	CATSDLGAGLSYEQFF	TGTGCCACCAGTGATTTAGGTGCGGGACTATCATATGAGCAGTTCTTC
NA	TRBV5-5	TRBJ1-2	TRBD1	CASRRTGTDYGYTF	TGTGCCAGCAGGAGGACAGGGACGGACTATGGCTACACCTTC
NA	TRBV6-5	TRBJ2-7	NA	CASSPGAVYEQYF	TGTGCCAGCAGTCCAGGGGCAGTCTACGAGCAGTACTTC
NA	TRBV7-9	TRBJ2-6	TRBD1	CASSLGQGASSGANVLTF	TGTGCCAGCAGCTTAGGGCAGGGGGCGAGCTCTGGGGCCAACGTCCTGACTTTC
NA	TRBV7-9	TRBJ2-3	NA	CASSPRTDTQYF	TGTGCCAGCAGCCCCAGGACAGATACGCAGTATTTT
once	TRBV7-2	TRBJ2-7	TRBD1	CASRATGAQNYEQYF	TGTGCCAGCAGGGCGACAGGGGCGCAAAATTACGAGCAGTACTTC
NA	TRBV2	TRBJ2-7	NA	CASSEDPQTSSYEQYF	TGTGCCAGCAGTGAAGACCCCCAGACTAGTTCCTACGAGCAGTACTTC
NA	TRBV5-5	TRBJ2-2	NA	CASSLGLGNTGELFF	TGTGCCAGCAGCCTGGGACTGGGGAACACCGGGGAGCTGTTTTTT
NA	TRBV7-9	TRBJ2-7	TRBD2	CASSLLAGGSYEQYF	TGTGCCAGCAGCTTACTGGCGGGAGGCTCCTACGAGCAGTACTTC
NA	TRBV10-3	TRBJ1-5	NA	CAISESGAQNQPQHF	TGTGCCATCAGTGAGTCGGGGGCGCAAAATCAGCCCCAGCATTTT
NA	TRBV6-5	TRBJ1-1	NA	CASSYLGGDTEAFF	TGTGCCAGCAGTTACCTGGGAGGCGACACTGAAGCTTTCTTT
NA	TRBV30	TRBJ1-2	NA	CAWSSAVLINYGYTF	TGTGCCTGGAGTTCTGCAGTCCTCATCAACTATGGCTACACCTTC
NA	TRBV30	TRBJ1-5	NA	CAWSVGGGNQPQHF	TGTGCCTGGAGTGTAGGGGGGGGTAATCAGCCCCAGCATTTT
once	TRBV10-3	TRBJ2-2	NA	CAISETSGWDTGELFF	TGTGCCATCAGTGAGACGAGCGGGTGGGACACCGGGGAGCTGTTTTTT
NA	TRBV6-6	TRBJ2-3	NA	CASSGGLSTDTQYF	TGTGCCAGCAGTGGGGGACTTAGCACAGATACGCAGTATTTT
NA	TRBV5-1	TRBJ1-6	NA	CASSPQEGMESPLHF	TGCGCCAGCAGCCCCCAGGAGGGGATGGAATCACCCCTCCACTTT
NA	TRBV30	TRBJ1-1	NA	CAWSPATSSTEAFF	TGTGCCTGGAGCCCCGCGACAAGTTCCACTGAAGCTTTCTTT
NA	TRBV15	TRBJ2-7	TRBD2	CATSRVGAGDSYEQYF	TGTGCCACCAGCAGAGTTGGAGCGGGAGACTCCTACGAGCAGTACTTC
once	TRBV4-2	TRBJ2-4	TRBD1	CASSEPGQGKNIQYF	TGTGCCAGCAGCGAGCCCGGACAGGGCAAAAACATTCAGTACTTC
NA	TRBV28	TRBJ1-2	NA	CASSSDGYTF	TGTGCCAGCAGTTCAGATGGCTACACCTTC